This TCR beta chain was obtained from a study of T cells in Graves' hyperthyroidism and ophthalmopathy. Whole-study results and caveats: Most expanded thyroid clonotypes above 0.001 recurred in blood.

Stable Graves' hyperthyroidism denoted no ophthalmopathy progression over 18 months. This CDR3 contains 14 residues. Germline lookup yields CDR1 MNHEY and CDR2 SMNVEV (reference sequence). Trimming at V came to 5 bases and at J to 2 bases, leaving 4 bases not matched to a gene. There are many counts of this clonotype. Its antigen is unknown. Authors of the study amplified TCR beta CDR3 regions from RNA transcripts. First-round RT-PCR with HTBI primers amplified the TCR CDR3 region. TCRdb reprocessed the multiplex PCR reads with MiXCR, giving one entry per CDR3 protein. The table includes 600,000 to 750,000 distinct CDR3 sequences, around a sixth detected once.

This TCR was sampled from a man aged 50 to 59 with Graves' hyperthyroidism. The chain joins TRBV27 to TRBJ2-7; 9 bases are a match to TRBD1. Input material: blood. The CDR3 reads CASSRDRETYEQYF. The CDR3 bases are TGTGCCAGCAGTCGGGACAGGGAGACCTACGAGCAGTACTTC.